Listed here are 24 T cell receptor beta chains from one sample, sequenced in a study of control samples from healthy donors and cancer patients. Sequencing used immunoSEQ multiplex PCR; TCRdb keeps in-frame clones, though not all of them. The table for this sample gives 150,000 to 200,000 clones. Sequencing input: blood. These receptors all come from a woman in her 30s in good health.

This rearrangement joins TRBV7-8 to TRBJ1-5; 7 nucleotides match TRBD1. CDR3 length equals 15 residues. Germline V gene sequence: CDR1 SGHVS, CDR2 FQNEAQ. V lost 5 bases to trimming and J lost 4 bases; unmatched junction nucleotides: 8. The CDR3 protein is CASSLNGQDNQPQHF. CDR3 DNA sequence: TGTGCCAGCAGCCTTAACGGACAGGATAATCAGCCCCAGCATTTT.

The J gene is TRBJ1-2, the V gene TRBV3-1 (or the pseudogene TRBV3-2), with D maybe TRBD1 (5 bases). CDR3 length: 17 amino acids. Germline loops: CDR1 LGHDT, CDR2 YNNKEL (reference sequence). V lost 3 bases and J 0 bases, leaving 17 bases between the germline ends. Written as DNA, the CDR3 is TGTGCCAGCAGCCATTGGAAAGGGGCGAAAGCTAACTATGGCTACACCTTC. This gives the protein CASSHWKGAKANYGYTF.

CDR3 loop: CSVGGLAGYEQYF. The CDR3 DNA is TGCAGCGTTGGAGGGCTAGCGGGGTACGAGCAGTACTTC. V is TRBV29-1 and J is TRBJ2-7; TRBD2 agrees at 9 bases. This CDR3 has 13 amino acids. CDR1 and CDR2 (germline): SQVTM, ANQGSEA. V lost 4 bases to trimming and J lost 4 bases; unmatched junction nucleotides: 5.

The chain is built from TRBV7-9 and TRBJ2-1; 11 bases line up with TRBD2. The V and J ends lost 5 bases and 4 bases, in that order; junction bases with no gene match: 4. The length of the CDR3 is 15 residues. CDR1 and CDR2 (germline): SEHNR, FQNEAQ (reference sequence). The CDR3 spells CASSSLAGGYNEQFF. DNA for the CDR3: TGTGCCAGCAGCAGTCTAGCGGGGGGATACAATGAGCAGTTCTTC.

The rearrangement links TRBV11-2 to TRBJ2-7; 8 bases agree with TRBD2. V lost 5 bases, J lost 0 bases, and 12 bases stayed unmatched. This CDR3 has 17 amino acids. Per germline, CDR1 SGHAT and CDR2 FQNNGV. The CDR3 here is CASSVTNRGGVSYEQYF. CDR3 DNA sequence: TGTGCCAGCAGCGTCACCAACCGGGGGGGGGTCTCCTACGAGCAGTACTTC.

The CDR3 DNA reads TGTGCCAGCAGCTCGGTAGACAGGGTAAATCAGCCCCAGCATTTT. It yields the protein CASSSVDRVNQPQHF. The chain recombines TRBV7-9 with TRBJ1-5, with 7 positions matching TRBD1. The CDR3 has 15 residues. In germline, CDR1 is SEHNR, CDR2 FQNEAQ (reference sequence). The ends lost 4 bases at V and 4 bases at J; junction bases unmatched: 7.

CDR3 DNA sequence: TGTGCCAGTAGTACAGGGGACAGGGGTGTCAACGAGCAGTACTTC. Its translation: CASSTGDRGVNEQYF. The chain recombines TRBV19 with TRBJ2-7; 10 bases map to TRBD1. The CDR3 has 15 amino acids. The V gene end was trimmed by 4 bases and the J gene end by 5 bases; junction bases not matched to a gene: 8. In germline, CDR1 is LNHDA, CDR2 SQIVND (reference sequence).

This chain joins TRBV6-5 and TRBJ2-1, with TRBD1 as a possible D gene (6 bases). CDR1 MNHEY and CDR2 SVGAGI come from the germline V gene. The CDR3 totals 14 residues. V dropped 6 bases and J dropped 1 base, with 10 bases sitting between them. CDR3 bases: TGTGCCAGCAGCCCACAGGGATCCTACAATGAGCAGTTCTTC. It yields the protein CASSPQGSYNEQFF.

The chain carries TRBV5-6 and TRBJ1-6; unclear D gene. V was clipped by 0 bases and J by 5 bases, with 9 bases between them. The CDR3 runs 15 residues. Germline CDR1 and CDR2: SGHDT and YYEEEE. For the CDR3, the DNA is TGTGCCAGCAGCTTGGGGTCAGCAGATAATTCACCCCTCCACTTT. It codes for CASSLGSADNSPLHF.

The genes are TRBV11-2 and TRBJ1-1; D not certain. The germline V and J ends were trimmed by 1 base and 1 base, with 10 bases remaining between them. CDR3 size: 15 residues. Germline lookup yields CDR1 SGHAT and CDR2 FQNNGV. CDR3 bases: TGTGCCAGCAGCTTAGTCTATCTGGGGAACACTGAAGCTTTCTTT. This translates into CASSLVYLGNTEAFF.

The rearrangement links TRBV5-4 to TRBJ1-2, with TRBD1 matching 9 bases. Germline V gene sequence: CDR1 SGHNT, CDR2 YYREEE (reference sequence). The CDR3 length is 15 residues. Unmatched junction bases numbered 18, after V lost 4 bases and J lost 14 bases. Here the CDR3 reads CASSTHSGTGKAWTF. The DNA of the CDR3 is TGTGCCAGCAGCACGCATAGCGGGACAGGGAAAGCGTGGACCTTC.

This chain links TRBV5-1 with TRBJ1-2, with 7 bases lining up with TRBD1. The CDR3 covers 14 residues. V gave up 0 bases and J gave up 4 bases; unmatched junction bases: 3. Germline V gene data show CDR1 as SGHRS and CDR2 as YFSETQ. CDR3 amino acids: CASSLDSGGYGYTF. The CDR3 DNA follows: TGCGCCAGCAGCTTGGACTCAGGGGGCTATGGCTACACCTTC. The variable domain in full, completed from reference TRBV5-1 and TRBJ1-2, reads KAGVTQTPRYLIKTRGQQVTLSCSPISGHRSVSWYQQTPGQGLQFLFEYFSETQRNKGNFPGRFSGRQFSNSRSEMNVSTLELGDSALYLCASSLDSGGYGYTFGSGTRLTVV.

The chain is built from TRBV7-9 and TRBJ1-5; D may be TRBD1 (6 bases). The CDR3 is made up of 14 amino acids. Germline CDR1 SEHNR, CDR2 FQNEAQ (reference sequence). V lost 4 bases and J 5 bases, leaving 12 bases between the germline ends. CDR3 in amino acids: CASSSTGIHQPQHF. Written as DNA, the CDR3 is TGTGCCAGCAGCTCCACAGGGATCCATCAGCCCCAGCATTTT.

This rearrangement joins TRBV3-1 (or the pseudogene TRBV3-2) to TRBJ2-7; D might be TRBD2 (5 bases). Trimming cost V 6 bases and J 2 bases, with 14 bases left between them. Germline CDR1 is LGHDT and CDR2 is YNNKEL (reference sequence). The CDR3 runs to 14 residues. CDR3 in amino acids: CASSAEGVTYEQYF. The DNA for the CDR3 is TGTGCCAGCAGTGCTGAGGGCGTGACCTACGAGCAGTACTTC.

In DNA form, the CDR3 reads TGTGCCAGCAGCTTATATCCAGGGCTCGCCACAGATACGCAGTATTTT. Protein: CASSLYPGLATDTQYF. J is TRBJ2-3 and V is TRBV7-2; a weak D match, TRBD1 (5 bases). The CDR3 totals 16 residues. Germline CDR1 and CDR2: SGHTA and FQGNSA. Trimming took off 2 bases at V and 2 bases at J, with 14 bases between the two ends.

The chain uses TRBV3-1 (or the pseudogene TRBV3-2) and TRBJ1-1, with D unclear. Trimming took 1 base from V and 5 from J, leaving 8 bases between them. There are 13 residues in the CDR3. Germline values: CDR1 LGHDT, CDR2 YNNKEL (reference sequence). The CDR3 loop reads CASSQGGLTEAFF. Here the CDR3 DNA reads TGTGCCAGCAGCCAAGGTGGGTTGACTGAAGCTTTCTTT.

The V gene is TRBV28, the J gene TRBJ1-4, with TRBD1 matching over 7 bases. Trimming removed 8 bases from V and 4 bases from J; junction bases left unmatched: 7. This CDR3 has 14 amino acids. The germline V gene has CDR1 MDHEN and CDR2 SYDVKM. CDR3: CASWGTAFNEKLFF. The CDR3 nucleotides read TGTGCCAGCTGGGGGACAGCCTTTAATGAAAAACTGTTTTTT.

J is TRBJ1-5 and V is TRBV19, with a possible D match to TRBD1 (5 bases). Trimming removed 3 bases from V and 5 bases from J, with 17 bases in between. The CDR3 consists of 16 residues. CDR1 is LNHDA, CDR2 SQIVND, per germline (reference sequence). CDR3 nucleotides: TGTGCCAGTAGTATGGCGGGGCCCGTCGGCTATCAGCCCCAGCATTTT. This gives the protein CASSMAGPVGYQPQHF.

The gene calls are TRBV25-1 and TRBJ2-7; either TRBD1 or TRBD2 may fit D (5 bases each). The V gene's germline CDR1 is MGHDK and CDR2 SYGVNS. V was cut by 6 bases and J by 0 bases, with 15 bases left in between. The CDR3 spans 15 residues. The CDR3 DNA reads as TGTGCCAGCAGAACGGGACGGGGAACCTCCTACGAGCAGTACTTC. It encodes CASRTGRGTSYEQYF.

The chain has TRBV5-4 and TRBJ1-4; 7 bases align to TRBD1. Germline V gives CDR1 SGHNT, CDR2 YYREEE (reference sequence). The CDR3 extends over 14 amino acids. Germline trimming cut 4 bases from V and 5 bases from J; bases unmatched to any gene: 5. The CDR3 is CASSRQGVNEKLFF. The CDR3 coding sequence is TGTGCCAGCAGCCGACAGGGCGTAAATGAAAAACTGTTTTTT.

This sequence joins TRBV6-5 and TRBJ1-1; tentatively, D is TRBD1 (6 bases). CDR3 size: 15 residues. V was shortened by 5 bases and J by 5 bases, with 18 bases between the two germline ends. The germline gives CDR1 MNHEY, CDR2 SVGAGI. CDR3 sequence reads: CASSPSLGAMTEAFF. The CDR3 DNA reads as TGTGCCAGCAGTCCCTCCCTGGGGGCAATGACTGAAGCTTTCTTT.

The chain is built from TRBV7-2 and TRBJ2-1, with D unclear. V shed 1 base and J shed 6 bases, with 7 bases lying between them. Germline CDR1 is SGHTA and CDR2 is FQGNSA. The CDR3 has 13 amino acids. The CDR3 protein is CASSLVGANEQFF. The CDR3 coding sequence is TGTGCCAGCAGCTTAGTGGGTGCCAATGAGCAGTTCTTC.

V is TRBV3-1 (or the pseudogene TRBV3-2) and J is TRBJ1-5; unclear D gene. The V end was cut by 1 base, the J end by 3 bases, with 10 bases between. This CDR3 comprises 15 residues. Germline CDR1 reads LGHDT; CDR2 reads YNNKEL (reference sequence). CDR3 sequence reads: CASSQGFRFNQPQHF. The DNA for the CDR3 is TGTGCCAGCAGCCAAGGTTTCCGTTTCAATCAGCCCCAGCATTTT.

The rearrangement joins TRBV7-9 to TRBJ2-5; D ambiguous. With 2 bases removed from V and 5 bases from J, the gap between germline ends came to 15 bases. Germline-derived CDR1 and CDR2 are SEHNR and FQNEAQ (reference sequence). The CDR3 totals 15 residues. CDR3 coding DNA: TGTGCCAGCAGCTTAAGTTACTCGGAAGCGGAGACCCAGTACTTC. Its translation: CASSLSYSEAETQYF.